The present T cell receptor beta chain was sequenced within a study of cytomegalovirus exposure and HLA in healthy donors. Notes on the study in general: Altogether, some 170 TCR beta chains were recorded as cytomegalovirus-associated.

Notes on this clone: Its antigen remains unidentified.

Both 60 Vbeta primers and 13 Jbeta primers went into the PCR. TCRdb keeps only in-frame clones here, not all; method: immunoSEQ multiplex PCR. There are roughly 100,000 clones in the sample; roughly four fifths occur only once, and roughly 1.6% lies in the top ten. Germline V gives CDR1 SNHLY, CDR2 FYNNEI. The CDR3 has 14 residues. Trimming cost V 7 bases and J 5 bases, with 15 bases left between them. Source material: PBMCs. The clonotype was recovered from a man aged 50-59 years in good health and CMV-seronegative. V and J are TRBV2 and TRBJ2-1; D is perhaps TRBD2 (6 bases). In DNA form, the CDR3 reads TGTGCCAGCAAACCGGGACTCGCAAACAATGAGCAGTTCTTC. It encodes CASKPGLANNEQFF.